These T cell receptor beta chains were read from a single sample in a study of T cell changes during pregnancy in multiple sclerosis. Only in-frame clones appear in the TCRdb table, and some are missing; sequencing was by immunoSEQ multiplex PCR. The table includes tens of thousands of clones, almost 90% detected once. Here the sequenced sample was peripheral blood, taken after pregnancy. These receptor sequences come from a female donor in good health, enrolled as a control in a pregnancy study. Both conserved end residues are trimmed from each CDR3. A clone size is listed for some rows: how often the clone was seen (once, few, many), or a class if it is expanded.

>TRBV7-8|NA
ASSLAGGTDTQY
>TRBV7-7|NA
ASGRAGAPPDTQY
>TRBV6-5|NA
ASSNARTEAF
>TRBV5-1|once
ASREVGRNTEAF
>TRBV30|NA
AWRGLRGHGYT
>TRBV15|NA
ATSRDNTGTSGSTDTQY
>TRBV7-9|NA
ASSLVSGKLYEQY
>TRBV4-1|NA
ASSQGVYSGSNEQY
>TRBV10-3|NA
AISTNQGYEQY
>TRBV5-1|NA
ASSPRTENTGELF
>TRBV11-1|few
ASSLFRYYEQY
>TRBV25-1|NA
ASSGLRVYNEQF
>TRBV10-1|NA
ASRNPATDELTYEQY
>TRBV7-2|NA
ASSSPRGPNTEAF
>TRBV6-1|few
ASSPDRISNQPQH
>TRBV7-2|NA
ASSLATGGLGNTEAF